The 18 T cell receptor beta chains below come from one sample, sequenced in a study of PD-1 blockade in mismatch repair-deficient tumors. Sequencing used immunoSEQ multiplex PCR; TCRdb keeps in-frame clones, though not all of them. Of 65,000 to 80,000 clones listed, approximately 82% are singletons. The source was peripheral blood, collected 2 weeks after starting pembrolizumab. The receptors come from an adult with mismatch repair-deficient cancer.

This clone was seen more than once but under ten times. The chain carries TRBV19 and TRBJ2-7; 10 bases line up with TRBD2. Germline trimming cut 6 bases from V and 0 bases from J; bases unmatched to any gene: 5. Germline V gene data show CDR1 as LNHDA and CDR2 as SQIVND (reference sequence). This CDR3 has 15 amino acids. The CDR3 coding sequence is TGTGCCAGTAGGCTGGGGACTAGCGACTCCTACGAGCAGTACTTC. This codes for CASRLGTSDSYEQYF.

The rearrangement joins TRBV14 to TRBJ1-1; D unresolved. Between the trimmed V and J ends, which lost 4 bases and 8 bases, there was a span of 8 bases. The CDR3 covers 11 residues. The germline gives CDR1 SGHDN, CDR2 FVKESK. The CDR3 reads CASSRNKEAFF. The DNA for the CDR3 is TGTGCCAGCAGCCGCAATAAGGAAGCTTTCTTT.

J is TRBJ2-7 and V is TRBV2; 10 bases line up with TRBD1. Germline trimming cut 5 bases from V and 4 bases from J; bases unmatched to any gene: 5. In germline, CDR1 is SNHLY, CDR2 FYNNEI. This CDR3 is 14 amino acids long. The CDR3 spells CASSSGTGEYEQYF. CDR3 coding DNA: TGTGCCAGCAGTTCCGGGACAGGGGAATACGAGCAGTACTTC.

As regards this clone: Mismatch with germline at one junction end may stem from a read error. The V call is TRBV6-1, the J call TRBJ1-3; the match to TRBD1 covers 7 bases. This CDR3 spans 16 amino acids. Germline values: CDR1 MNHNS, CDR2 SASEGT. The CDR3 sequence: CASREDRASGGNTIYF. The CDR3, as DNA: TGTGCCAGCAGAGAAGACAGGGCATCGGGCGGAAACACCATATATTTT.

For the CDR3, the DNA is TGTGCCAGCACCCAGGGCAGGGTCTACGAGCAGTACTTC. Translation: CASTQGRVYEQYF. The chain combines TRBV6-6 with TRBJ2-7, with D possibly being TRBD1 (5 bases). Trimming pared 7 bases from V and 3 bases from J, leaving 13 bases between. Germline V gives CDR1 MNHNY, CDR2 SVGAGI (reference sequence). CDR3 length equals 13 residues.

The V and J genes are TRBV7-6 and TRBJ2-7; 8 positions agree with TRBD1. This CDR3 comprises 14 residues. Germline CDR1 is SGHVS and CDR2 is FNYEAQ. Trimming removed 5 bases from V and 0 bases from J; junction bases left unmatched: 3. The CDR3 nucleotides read TGTGCCAGCAGCCGGGACAGGAGCTCCTACGAGCAGTACTTC. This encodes CASSRDRSSYEQYF.

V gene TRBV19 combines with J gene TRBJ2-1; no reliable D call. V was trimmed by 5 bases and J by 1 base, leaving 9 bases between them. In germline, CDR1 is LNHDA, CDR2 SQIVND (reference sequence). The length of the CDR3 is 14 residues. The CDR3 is CASSWVESYNEQFF. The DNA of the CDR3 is TGTGCCAGTAGTTGGGTGGAGTCCTACAATGAGCAGTTCTTC.

The CDR3: CASSKDTYQETQYF. The CDR3 region has the DNA TGTGCCAGTAGTAAAGATACTTACCAAGAGACCCAGTACTTC. This chain links TRBV19 with TRBJ2-5; unclear D gene. The CDR3 has 14 amino acids. With 4 bases removed from V and 0 bases from J, the gap between germline ends came to 9 bases. Per germline, CDR1 LNHDA and CDR2 SQIVND (reference sequence).

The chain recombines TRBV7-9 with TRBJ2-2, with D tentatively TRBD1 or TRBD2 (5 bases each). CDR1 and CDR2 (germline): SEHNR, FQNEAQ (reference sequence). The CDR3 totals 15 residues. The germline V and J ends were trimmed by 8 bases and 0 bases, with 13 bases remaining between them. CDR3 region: CASVDRGTNTGELFF. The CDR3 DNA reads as TGTGCCAGCGTAGATCGGGGCACGAACACCGGGGAGCTGTTTTTT.

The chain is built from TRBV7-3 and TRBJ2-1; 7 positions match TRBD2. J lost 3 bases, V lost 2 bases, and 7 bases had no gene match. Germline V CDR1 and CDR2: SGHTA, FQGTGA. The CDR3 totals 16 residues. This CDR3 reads CASSLGAGLDYNEQFF. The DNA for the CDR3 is TGTGCCAGCAGCTTAGGAGCTGGACTAGACTACAATGAGCAGTTCTTC.

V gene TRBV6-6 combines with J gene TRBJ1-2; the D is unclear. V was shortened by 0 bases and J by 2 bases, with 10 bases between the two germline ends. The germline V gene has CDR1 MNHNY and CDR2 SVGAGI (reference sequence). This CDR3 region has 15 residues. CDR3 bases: TGTGCCAGCAGTTACTCGGAGACGATAAACTATGGCTACACCTTC. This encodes CASSYSETINYGYTF.

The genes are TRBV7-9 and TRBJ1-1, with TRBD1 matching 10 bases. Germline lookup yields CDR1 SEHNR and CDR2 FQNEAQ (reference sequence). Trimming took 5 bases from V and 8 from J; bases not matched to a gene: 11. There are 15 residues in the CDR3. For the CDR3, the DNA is TGTGCCAGCAGCCCGCAGACAGGGGGCATGGGAGAAGCTTTCTTT. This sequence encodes CASSPQTGGMGEAFF.

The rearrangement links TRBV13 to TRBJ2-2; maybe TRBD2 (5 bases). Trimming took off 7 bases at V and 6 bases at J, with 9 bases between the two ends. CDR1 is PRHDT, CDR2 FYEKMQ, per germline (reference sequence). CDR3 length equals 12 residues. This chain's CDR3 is CASTRGPGELFF. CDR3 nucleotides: TGTGCCAGCACACGGGGTCCCGGGGAGCTGTTTTTT.

CDR3 sequence reads: CSVLGTSGSTDTQYF. The CDR3 region has the DNA TGCAGCGTCCTCGGGACTAGCGGTAGCACAGATACGCAGTATTTT. The chain combines TRBV29-1 with TRBJ2-3; 11 bases are a match to TRBD2. V gave up 6 bases and J gave up 0 bases; unmatched junction bases: 5. The CDR3 length is 15 residues. Per germline, CDR1 SQVTM and CDR2 ANQGSEA.

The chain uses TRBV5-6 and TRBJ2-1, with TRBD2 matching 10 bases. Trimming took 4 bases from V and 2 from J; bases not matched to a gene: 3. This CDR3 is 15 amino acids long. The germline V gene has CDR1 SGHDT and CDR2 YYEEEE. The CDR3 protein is CASSILAGAYNEQFF. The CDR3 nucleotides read TGTGCCAGCAGCATCCTAGCGGGAGCCTACAATGAGCAGTTCTTC.

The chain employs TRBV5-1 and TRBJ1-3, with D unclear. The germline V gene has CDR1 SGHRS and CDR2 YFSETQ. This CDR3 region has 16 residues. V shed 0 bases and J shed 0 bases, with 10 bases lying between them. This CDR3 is CASSLGGHSSGNTIYF. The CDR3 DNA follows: TGCGCCAGCAGCTTGGGAGGCCATAGCTCTGGAAACACCATATATTTT. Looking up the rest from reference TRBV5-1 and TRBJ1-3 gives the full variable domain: KAGVTQTPRYLIKTRGQQVTLSCSPISGHRSVSWYQQTPGQGLQFLFEYFSETQRNKGNFPGRFSGRQFSNSRSEMNVSTLELGDSALYLCASSLGGHSSGNTIYFGEGSWLTVV.

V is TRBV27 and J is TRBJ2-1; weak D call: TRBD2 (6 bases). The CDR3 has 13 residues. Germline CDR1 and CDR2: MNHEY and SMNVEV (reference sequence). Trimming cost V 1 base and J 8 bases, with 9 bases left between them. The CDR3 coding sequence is TGTGCCAGCAGTTTATACGGGGGTCATGAGCAGTTCTTC. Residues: CASSLYGGHEQFF.

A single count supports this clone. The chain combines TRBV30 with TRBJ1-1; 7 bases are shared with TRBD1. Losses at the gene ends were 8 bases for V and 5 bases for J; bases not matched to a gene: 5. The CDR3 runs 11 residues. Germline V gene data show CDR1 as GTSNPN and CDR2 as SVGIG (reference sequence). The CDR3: CARQGRTEAFF. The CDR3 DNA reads TGTGCCCGACAGGGTCGGACTGAAGCTTTCTTT.